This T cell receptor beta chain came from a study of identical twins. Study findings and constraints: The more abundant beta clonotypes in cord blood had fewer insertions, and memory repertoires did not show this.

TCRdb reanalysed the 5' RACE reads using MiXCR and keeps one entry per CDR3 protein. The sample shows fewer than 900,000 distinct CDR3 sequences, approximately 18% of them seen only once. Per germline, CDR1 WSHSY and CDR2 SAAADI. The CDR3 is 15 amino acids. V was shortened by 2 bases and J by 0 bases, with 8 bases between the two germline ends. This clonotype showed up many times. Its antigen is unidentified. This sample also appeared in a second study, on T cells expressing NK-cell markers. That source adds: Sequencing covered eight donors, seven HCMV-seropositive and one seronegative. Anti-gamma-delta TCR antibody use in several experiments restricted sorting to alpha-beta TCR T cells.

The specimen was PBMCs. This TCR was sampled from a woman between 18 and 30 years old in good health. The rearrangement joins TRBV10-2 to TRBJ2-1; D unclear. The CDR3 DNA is TGCGCCAGCAGTGAGGGTCAAAGCTCCTACAATGAGCAGTTCTTC. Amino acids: CASSEGQSSYNEQFF.